This T cell receptor beta chain comes out of a study of blood T cell repertoires in COVID-19. About the study: Material from acute and convalescent COVID-19 was sourced from the United States, Italy and Spain. PBMCs, B-cell-depleted T cells, or T cells were the source of the cDNA or gDNA that made up the material.

In the original processing: Reference gene primer amplification gave nucleated cell count estimates. TCRdb's table, derived via immunoSEQ multiplex PCR, lists solely in-frame clones and lacks some. D and trimming were read from the DNA, whereas the V and J calls and clone size are those reported in that table. Here the sample spans roughly 87,000 clones, about 87% being singletons. CDR3 length equals 14 residues. Per the germline V gene, CDR1 is LNHNV and CDR2 is YYDKDF (reference sequence). Trimming pared 3 bases from V and 6 bases from J, leaving 13 bases between. The source material was peripheral blood. The chain uses TRBV15 and TRBJ2-3, with a weak D call TRBD2 (6 bases). The TCR originated in a man between 35 and 55 years old with acute or convalescent COVID-19. This chain's CDR3 is CATSRSPGVDTQYF. As DNA, the CDR3 is TGTGCCACCAGCAGGTCACCGGGGGTGGATACGCAGTATTTT.